The rows below give T cell receptor beta chains drawn from one sample of a study of T cells after yellow fever vaccination. TCRdb independently ran MiXCR on the 5' RACE reads; one entry per CDR3 protein. There are 250,000 or so distinct CDR3 sequences in the sample; 5.5% to 8.5% occur only once, and 1.1% lies in the top ten. Here the sequenced sample was CD4+ T cells sorted from PBMCs, taken on the day of the yellow fever booster vaccination. The source of these receptors is a man between 25 and 39 years old who received the YFV17D yellow fever vaccine. Both conserved end residues are part of each CDR3.

j_call | v_call | cdr3_aa
TRBJ2-2 | TRBV7-3 | CASSSGLAGVVGTGELFF
TRBJ1-3 | TRBV7-2 | CASSARTGTISGNTIYF
TRBJ2-7 | TRBV7-2 | CASSLAYSNEQYF
TRBJ2-3 | TRBV9 | CASNKDEDTQYF
TRBJ2-5 | TRBV6-2/TRBV6-3 | CASSWMRETQYF
TRBJ2-4 | TRBV5-1 | CASSLAVAGAKNIQYF
TRBJ2-5 | TRBV25-1 | CASSDPPLGQGYQETQYF
TRBJ2-3 | TRBV6-1 | CASSRQGGGTDTQYF
TRBJ2-5 | TRBV7-2 | CASSLMAGPRETQYF
TRBJ1-1 | TRBV7-9 | CASSFSRTGENTEAFF
TRBJ2-5 | TRBV27 | CASSPGQKETQYF
TRBJ2-7 | TRBV5-6 | CASSLIPGQGLYEQYF
TRBJ2-1 | TRBV15 | CATSQMPGQTYNEQFF
TRBJ2-5 | TRBV9 | CASSVAEGTSETQYF
TRBJ2-3 | TRBV5-1 | CASSFRSGRGIDTQYF
TRBJ2-6 | TRBV4-3 | CASSQELVSGANVLTF
TRBJ2-1 | TRBV20-1 | CSARTQGALGLAGGAYNEQFF
TRBJ2-1 | TRBV6-1 | CASSPRWTSAKTEQFF
TRBJ1-2 | TRBV12-5 | CASGLVGGYTF
TRBJ2-1 | TRBV20-1 | CSANVGARSEQFF
TRBJ2-7 | TRBV7-2 | CASSQTRTGEQYF
TRBJ1-4 | TRBV9 | CASSGSGAPNEKLFF
TRBJ2-2 | TRBV5-1 | CASRTSGSLNTGELFF
TRBJ2-7 | TRBV5-1 | CASSPGQGKPYEQYF
TRBJ2-1 | TRBV11-3 | CASSLGLAGTNEQFF
TRBJ1-1 | TRBV28 | CASTLGGSWEAFF
TRBJ2-6 | TRBV11-2 | CASSLQASGANVLTF
TRBJ1-3 | TRBV5-6 | CASSLVQDRGGNTIYF
TRBJ2-2 | TRBV14 | CASSRRSSGRGELFF
TRBJ2-7 | TRBV19 | CASRSDYYEQYF
TRBJ2-3 | TRBV20-1 | CSARDHWGPMSTDTQYF
TRBJ2-3 | TRBV12-3/TRBV12-4 | CASSFTPPDTQYF
TRBJ1-5 | TRBV5-6 | CASSSTGVDQPQHF
TRBJ2-5 | TRBV7-2 | CASSLRRTQETQYF
TRBJ2-7 | TRBV7-2 | CASSLDPVLSYEQYF
TRBJ2-7 | TRBV7-2 | CASSWDLSEQYF
TRBJ2-7 | TRBV12-3/TRBV12-4 | CASSRRGGEQYF
TRBJ2-7 | TRBV20-1 | CSARGQTGPPYEQYF
TRBJ2-1 | TRBV6-5 | CASSRGTSYEQFF
TRBJ2-7 | TRBV5-5 | CASSFGLEPGLHEQYF
TRBJ2-1 | TRBV29-1 | CSVEGGLAGDYNEQFF
TRBJ2-5 | TRBV5-1 | CASSLVPDPRETQYF
TRBJ2-3 | TRBV7-2 | CASSLGPGRADTQYF
TRBJ1-1 | TRBV21-1 | CASSKVLRVARERIEAFF
TRBJ2-5 | TRBV10-3 | CAISESGKGVETQNF
TRBJ2-3 | TRBV28 | CASSLWVGITDTQYF
TRBJ2-1 | TRBV2 | CASSEGPIYYNEQFF
TRBJ2-2 | TRBV19 | CASNSGTSGFTGELFF
TRBJ2-1 | TRBV20-1 | CSSKRVYNEQFF
TRBJ2-3 | TRBV20-1 | CSATGGPPDTQYF
TRBJ1-2 | TRBV5-1 | CASSLAGDGYTF
TRBJ2-1 | TRBV6-2/TRBV6-3 | CASSYVGKGFNEQFF
TRBJ2-7 | TRBV7-2 | CASSNTRDTTFYEQYF
TRBJ2-1 | TRBV20-1 | CSARGRLLESRTFNEQFF
TRBJ2-2 | TRBV12-3/TRBV12-4 | CASSLNRGRIGELFF
TRBJ2-5 | TRBV20-1 | CSAPKALALQETQYF
TRBJ2-6 | TRBV21-1 | CASSKGTGITHSGANVLTF
TRBJ2-1 | TRBV20-1 | CSARDWASGNEQFF
TRBJ2-5 | TRBV20-1 | CSAGESVNPVTQYF